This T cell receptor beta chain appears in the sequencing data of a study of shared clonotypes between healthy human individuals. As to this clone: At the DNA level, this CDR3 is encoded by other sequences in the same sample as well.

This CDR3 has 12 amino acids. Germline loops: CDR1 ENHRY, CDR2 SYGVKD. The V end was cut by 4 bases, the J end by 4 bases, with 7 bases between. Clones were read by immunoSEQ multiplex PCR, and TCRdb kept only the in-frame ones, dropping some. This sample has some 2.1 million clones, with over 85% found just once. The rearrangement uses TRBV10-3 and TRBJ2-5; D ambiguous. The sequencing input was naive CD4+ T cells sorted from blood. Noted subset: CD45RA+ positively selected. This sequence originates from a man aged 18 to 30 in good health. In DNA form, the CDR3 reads TGTGCCATCAGTGGGGGTGGAGAGACCCAGTACTTC. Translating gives CAISGGGETQYF.